The source of this TCR beta chain is a study of spatial heterogeneity in lung cancer. The study, taken as a whole, reports: Relative to follow-up, resection was when ubiquitous expanded tumor TCRs appeared more in blood.

The time point here: sample taken at primary tumor resection. Extraction of whole RNA from tumor, nontumor lung or frozen PBMC preceded unsorted sequencing. The donors were about 72 patients with non-small cell lung cancer that was early-stage and untreated. This CDR3 is built from 14 residues. The germline CDR1 and CDR2 sequences are SEHNR and FQNEAQ (reference sequence). J lost 2 bases, V lost 4 bases, and 3 bases had no gene match. On this clonotype itself: Antigen: not known. This beta chain turned up in a library designed for alpha chains; as an off-target read, its abundance says little.

Using its own MiXCR run on the 5' RACE reads, TCRdb lists one record per CDR3 protein. The sample lists about 1,000 distinct CDR3 sequences, about 42% seen once, with approximately 42% in the top ten. The TCR sequence derives from a male donor with early-stage non-small cell lung cancer. The V gene is TRBV7-9, the J gene TRBJ2-3, with TRBD1 identical over 7 bases. The input for sequencing was PBMCs, taken at surgery. CDR3 in amino acids: CASSSTGNTDTQYF. The CDR3, as DNA: TGTGCCAGCAGCTCGACAGGGAACACAGATACGCAGTATTTT.